Listed below are T cell receptor beta chains from one sample, sequenced in a study of blood T cell repertoires in COVID-19. Sequencing used immunoSEQ multiplex PCR; TCRdb keeps in-frame clones, though not all of them. This sample has roughly 86,000 clones, with 85% found just once. The sample consisted of peripheral blood. All receptors derive from a man aged 50 to 60 with acute or convalescent COVID-19. Both conserved end residues are part of each CDR3. A D gene is named only where the DNA matches it firmly. Clone size is given for some rows only: seen once, a few or many times, or a class if the clone is expanded.

abundance	v_gene	j_gene	d_gene	CDR3aa	CDR3nt
-	TRBV29-1	TRBJ2-1	-	CSVEDRDPAGQFF	TGCAGCGTTGAAGATCGAGACCCCGCGGGGCAGTTCTTC
-	TRBV7-9	TRBJ2-7	-	CASSLSNGEQYF	TGTGCCAGCAGCCTCAGTAATGGCGAGCAGTACTTC
-	TRBV5-4	TRBJ2-1	TRBD1	CASSLAGTGYNEQFF	TGTGCCAGCAGCTTGGCCGGGACAGGGTACAATGAGCAGTTCTTC
once	TRBV6-1	TRBJ1-2	-	CASSDPTGVGYTF	TGTGCCAGCAGTGATCCCACCGGGGTTGGCTACACCTTC
-	TRBV7-6	TRBJ1-2	-	CASSLATGEGYTF	TGTGCCAGCAGCTTAGCAACTGGGGAGGGCTACACCTTC
-	TRBV28	TRBJ2-2	-	CASTDPNTGELFF	TGTGCCAGCACAGATCCGAACACCGGGGAGCTGTTTTTT
-	TRBV4-1	TRBJ2-2	TRBD1	CASSQGQATNTGELFF	TGCGCCAGCAGCCAGGGACAGGCTACGAACACCGGGGAGCTGTTTTTT
-	TRBV19	TRBJ2-5	-	CASSNREETQYF	TGTGCCAGTAGTAACAGGGAAGAGACCCAGTACTTC
-	TRBV5-6	TRBJ2-7	TRBD1	CASSFPWGQGPRNYEQYF	TGTGCCAGCAGCTTCCCTTGGGGACAGGGCCCGAGGAACTACGAGCAGTACTTC
-	TRBV7-9	TRBJ1-2	-	CASSLASGGSNYRYTF	TGTGCCAGCAGCTTAGCGTCTGGCGGATCTAACTATCGCTACACCTTC
-	TRBV7-6	TRBJ1-2	TRBD1	CASSFAGGYGYTF	TGTGCCAGCAGCTTTGCAGGGGGCTATGGCTACACCTTC
few	TRBV11-2	TRBJ2-3	TRBD2	CASSLGREGTDTQYF	TGTGCCAGCAGCTTAGGGCGGGAGGGTACAGATACGCAGTATTTT
once	TRBV27	TRBJ2-7	-	CASSLLKGYEQYF	TGTGCCAGCAGTTTGCTTAAGGGGTACGAGCAGTACTTC
-	TRBV6-6	TRBJ1-3	-	CASSYPGAGNTIYF	TGTGCCAGCAGTTACCCAGGGGCTGGAAACACCATATATTTT
few	TRBV30	TRBJ2-4	TRBD2	CAWSAYSGGAENIQYF	TGTGCCTGGAGTGCGTACTCCGGGGGGGCGGAAAACATTCAGTACTTC
-	TRBV7-8	TRBJ2-6	-	CASSRQVSGANVLTF	TGTGCCAGCAGTAGACAGGTCTCTGGGGCCAACGTCCTGACTTTC
-	TRBV7-8	TRBJ2-1	TRBD2	CASSLVATSGGVYNEQFF	TGTGCCAGCAGCTTAGTCGCTACTAGCGGGGGGGTATACAATGAGCAGTTCTTC
-	TRBV9	TRBJ2-2	-	CASSVDPGVETGELFF	TGTGCCAGCAGCGTAGATCCGGGAGTCGAAACCGGGGAGCTGTTTTTT
few	TRBV7-7	TRBJ2-1	-	CASSLSVTDSYNEQFF	TGTGCCAGCAGCTTATCGGTCACAGACTCCTACAATGAGCAGTTCTTC
few	TRBV29-1	TRBJ1-4	TRBD1	CRVDRGGEKLFF	TGCAGGGTTGACAGGGGAGGGGAAAAACTGTTTTTT
-	TRBV6-5	TRBJ2-3	TRBD2	CASSYSTAGVTDTQYF	TGTGCCAGCAGTTACTCGACTGCGGGGGTGACAGATACGCAGTATTTT
-	TRBV11-2	TRBJ2-3	TRBD2	CASSLAGRGETDTQYF	TGTGCCAGCAGCTTAGCTGGGCGGGGGGAAACAGATACGCAGTATTTT